This TCR beta chain appears in the sequencing data of a study of cytomegalovirus exposure and HLA in healthy donors. Whole-study context: A data release that came early held roughly 90 million unique TCRs from HLA-typed donors. The study placed 70% to 90% of its approximately 360 genotyped donors in the Caucasian-associated ancestry cluster.

This clone has a handful of counts. Its antigen is currently unknown. PCR used 60 Vbeta primers and 13 Jbeta primers. The data were produced by immunoSEQ multiplex PCR, yet TCRdb's version contains in-frame clones alone and is incomplete. Among around 140,000 clones listed, approximately 84% were seen once. Study results and limitations: The authors considered a cluster of highly shared sequence variants likely to be a sequencing artifact.

V gave up 3 bases and J gave up 2 bases, with 12 bases separating them. Per germline, CDR1 SGHDT and CDR2 YYEEEE. This CDR3 spans 14 amino acids. This chain uses TRBV5-6 with TRBJ2-7; a possible D gene is TRBD2 (6 bases). Sequencing input: PBMCs. The TCR sequence derives from a man aged 25-45 years in good health and CMV-seropositive. Here the CDR3 DNA reads TGTGCCAGCAGCTCAGGACGGGGGACCTACGAGCAGTACTTC. It codes for CASSSGRGTYEQYF.